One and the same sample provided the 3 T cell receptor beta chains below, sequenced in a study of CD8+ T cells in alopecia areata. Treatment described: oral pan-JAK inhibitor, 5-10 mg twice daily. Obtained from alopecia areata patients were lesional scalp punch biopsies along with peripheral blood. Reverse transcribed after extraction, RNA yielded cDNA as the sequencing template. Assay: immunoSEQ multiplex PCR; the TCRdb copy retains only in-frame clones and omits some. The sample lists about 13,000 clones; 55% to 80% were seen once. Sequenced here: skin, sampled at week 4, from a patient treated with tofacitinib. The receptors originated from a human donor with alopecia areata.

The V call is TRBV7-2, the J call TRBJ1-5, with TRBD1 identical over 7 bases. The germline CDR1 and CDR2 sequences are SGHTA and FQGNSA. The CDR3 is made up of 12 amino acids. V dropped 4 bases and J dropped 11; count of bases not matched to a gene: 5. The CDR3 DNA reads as TGTGCCAGCAGCTCCCGGACAGGTACCCAGCATTTT. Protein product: CASSSRTGTQHF.

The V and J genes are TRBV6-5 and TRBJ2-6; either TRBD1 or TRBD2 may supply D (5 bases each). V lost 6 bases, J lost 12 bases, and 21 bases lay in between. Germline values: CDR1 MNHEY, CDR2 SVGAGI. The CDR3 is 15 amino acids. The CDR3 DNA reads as TGTGCCAGCAGCCCACGACATTTAAGAGGGGTCGTCCTGACTTTC. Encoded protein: CASSPRHLRGVVLTF.

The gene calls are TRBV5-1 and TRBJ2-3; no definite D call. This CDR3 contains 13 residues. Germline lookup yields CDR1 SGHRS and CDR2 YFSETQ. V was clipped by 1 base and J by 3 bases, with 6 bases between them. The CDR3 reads CASSLYETDTQYF. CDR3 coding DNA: TGCGCCAGCAGCTTGTACGAAACAGATACGCAGTATTTT.